This T cell receptor (beta chain) stems from a study of identical twins. Addition of a universal primer site occurred through template switching, and cDNA carried unique molecular identifiers. TCRdb reprocessed the 5' RACE reads with MiXCR, giving one entry per CDR3 protein. Among about 200,000 distinct CDR3 sequences, 15% were seen once, and the ten largest hold about 38%. A few counts support this clonotype. The same sample was also used in a study of T cells expressing NK-cell markers.

The TCR comes from a woman aged 18-30 years in good health. The sample comprised CD8+ T cells sorted from blood.

The CDR3 nucleotides are TGTGCCAGCAGCGTAGCGGCGCGGGGTGGAGAGACCCAGTACTTC. This translates into CASSVAARGGETQYF. This chain uses TRBV9 with TRBJ2-5; possible D gene TRBD2, 6 bases. The V and J ends lost 0 bases and 4 bases respectively, with 13 bases between them. Germline V gene sequence: CDR1 SGDLS, CDR2 YYNGEE. This CDR3 is built from 15 residues.